The subject of this entry is one TCR beta chain. The table lists this clonotype with a few counts. The antigen it binds to is not known. Nothing much larger sits one base from this clone, and base qualities are not available. This entry belongs to a study of blood T cells in healthy people across ages (dated by TCRdb to 2013 to 2016). Context from the whole study: In model experiments, template switching captured about one uniquely barcoded TCR beta cDNA molecule for every two T cells. Using deep sequencing normalized with unique cDNA molecular identifiers, the study measured how TCR beta repertoire diversity changes with age. Using the same blood draw, the study looked at two additional independent replicas of 1 million unique cDNA reads for two donors, one aged 18 to 30 and the other aged 80 or older. To avoid experimental bias, donors of different ages were randomly spread across the sequencing lanes. The donors were divided into four age groups: young (average around 15 years), middle-aged (approximately 41), aged (approximately 62) and long-lived (roughly 86).

The CDR3, from cysteine to phenylalanine, totals 16 residues. CDR3 DNA is the only sequence kept; it has 48 bases, read in frame from the first base. The germline V gene specifies SGHRS as CDR1 and YFSETQ as CDR2. The germline V end is reduced by 3 bases and the J end by 5 bases; junction bases left unmatched: 8. The donors were under 40 Caucasian individuals from Russia, aged roughly 6 to 100 years, who were systemically healthy. Roughly 10 milliliters of peripheral blood were collected from each donor into EDTA-treated Vacutainer tubes. Ficoll-Paque density-gradient centrifugation was used to isolate PBMCs, with at least 6.5 million per sample. Trizol reagent was used to extract total RNA from PBMCs, with at least 5.5 micrograms per sample. For every donor, flow cytometry on a PBMC aliquot measured the percentage of naive CD45RAhigh/CD27high T cells. The library was prepared using 5' RACE. Sequencing used an Illumina HiSeq 2500. The second PCR ran for roughly 7 to 12 cycles and used a J-beta primer mix along with a sample-barcoded 5' primer. Each TCR beta cDNA molecule received a unique molecular identifier from a template-switch 5' adaptor carrying 12 random nucleotides. Each sample yielded at least 2.5 million CDR3-containing paired-end reads. The Mint cDNA synthesis kit, primed by a TRBC-specific oligonucleotide, was used to synthesize first-strand cDNA from all RNA. Following uracil-DNA glycosylase treatment, a first 18-cycle PCR with universal primers M1SS and BC2_uni_R was performed on all cDNA. The paper's processing steps were these. For normalization, 1 million high-quality reads, each with a distinct molecular identifier, were randomly selected from each sample. Instead of being binned into consensus sequences, reads with shared molecular identifiers were discarded. MiTCR, set to a Q25 quality threshold and the strictest error-elimination algorithm, was used for CDR3 identification, clonotype clustering and error correction. A nonparametric unseen species model using Euler transformation provided a lower-bound estimate of total TCR beta diversity. In-frame beta chains were kept once TCRdb had trimmed the public reads at Q25 with fastp and called clones with MiXCR. CDR3 protein duplicates are merged, each entry listing the most common genes and DNA. TCRdb, not the authors, supplied the V and J calls. The sample table lists roughly 500,000 distinct CDR3 sequences, approximately 25% of them with a count of one. The ten largest account for less than 20% of the sample.

The investigation overall reported the following: Donor CMV infection status was unknown, potentially confounding age-related changes in expanded clonotypes. The long-lived group showed more naive CD4+ T cells, fewer expanded clones and increased TCR diversity than the aged group, suggesting age selection. Total diversity estimates from one million sequenced T cells were considered lower bounds and underestimates. Bulk unsorted PBMC profiling prevented conclusive comparison of naive and antigen-experienced compartments. A strong correlation was found between observed TCR beta diversity and the percentage of naive T cells measured by flow cytometry. Observed TCR beta diversity per million T cells fell roughly linearly with age, and a significant reduction was already apparent by age around 39.

Recombination joined TRBV5-1 with TRBJ2-3, with 11 central nucleotides matching TRBD1. This clonotype was obtained from a woman in her 70s in good health. Material for sequencing was blood. The CDR3 region reads CASSSSGQGAGDTQYF. The DNA reads TGCGCCAGCAGCTCATCCGGACAGGGGGCAGGAGATACGCAGTATTTT.